The 12 T cell receptor beta chains given below trace back to one sample, sequenced in a study of shared clonotypes between healthy human individuals. TCRdb's copy holds only in-frame clones and misses some; the assay was immunoSEQ multiplex PCR. The sample yields fewer than 1.4 million clones, around three quarters seen once. The sequencing sample was made of memory CD4+ T cells from PBMCs. Sample subset: CD45RA-negative fraction. These TCRs come from a man aged 18 to 29 in good health. Some clones in this sample may be carry-over from other donors' samples.

V and J are TRBV18 and TRBJ1-1; D gene ambiguous. CDR3 length equals 15 residues. Germline assignment: CDR1 KGHSH and CDR2 LQKENI. V gave up 5 bases and J gave up 5 bases, with 18 bases separating them. CDR3 region: CASSSAIGRGTEAFF. CDR3 bases: TGTGCCAGCTCATCTGCCATTGGGAGAGGTACTGAAGCTTTCTTT.

Remarks on this clone: Other DNA sequences of this sample code for an identical CDR3. The chain joins TRBV5-1 to TRBJ2-2; D uncertain. There are 14 residues in the CDR3. V lost 0 bases, J lost 1 base, and 4 bases lay in between. CDR1 and CDR2 (germline): SGHRS, YFSETQ. The CDR3: CASSLVGNTGELFF. As DNA, the CDR3 is TGCGCCAGCAGCTTGGTTGGGAACACCGGGGAGCTGTTTTTT. Full variable domain (missing parts from reference TRBV5-1 and TRBJ2-2): KAGVTQTPRYLIKTRGQQVTLSCSPISGHRSVSWYQQTPGQGLQFLFEYFSETQRNKGNFPGRFSGRQFSNSRSEMNVSTLELGDSALYLCASSLVGNTGELFFGEGSRLTVL.

The chain's CDR3 is CASSIPGGQRANQPQHF. CDR3 bases: TGTGCCAGTAGTATACCCGGGGGCCAAAGGGCCAATCAGCCCCAGCATTTT. V gene TRBV19 combines with J gene TRBJ1-5; the D gene is possibly TRBD1 (6 bases). Germline V gene lookup returns CDR1 LNHDA and CDR2 SQIVND (reference sequence). The CDR3 totals 17 residues. Trimming cost V 2 bases and J 3 bases, with 17 bases left between them.

This chain uses TRBV29-1 with TRBJ2-7, with D perhaps TRBD2 (5 bases). Looked up from germline, CDR1 is SQVTM and CDR2 is ANQGSEA. CDR3 length: 12 amino acids. V lost 7 bases to trimming and J lost 9 bases, with 19 bases between them. The DNA of the CDR3 is TGCAGCGGGCTGGGCGGAGGTCTAAGGCAGTACTTC. Protein product: CSGLGGGLRQYF.

For this clone: Other DNA sequences from this sample encode an identical CDR3 as well. V gene TRBV28 combines with J gene TRBJ2-7; TRBD1 might be the D (5 bases). Trimming left V 3 bases short and J 7 bases short, with 7 bases between. Germline values: CDR1 MDHEN, CDR2 SYDVKM. CDR3 length: 11 amino acids. The CDR3 region is CASSLSGEQYF. CDR3 in DNA: TGTGCCAGCAGTTTGTCAGGGGAGCAGTACTTC. The full variable domain, with the rest looked up from reference TRBV28 and TRBJ2-7, is DVKVTQSSRYLVKRTGEKVFLECVQDMDHENMFWYRQDPGLGLRLIYFSYDVKMKEKGDIPEGYSVSREKKERFSLILESASTNQTSMYLCASSLSGEQYFGPGTRLTVT.

The V and J genes are TRBV7-3 and TRBJ2-7; no firm D call. Looked up from germline, CDR1 is SGHTA and CDR2 is FQGTGA. V gave up 5 bases and J gave up 3 bases, with 17 bases separating them. The CDR3 is made up of 15 amino acids. CDR3 coding DNA: TGTGCCAGCAGCCCCCCAGAATCGTCCCTCTACGAGCAGTACTTC. Its protein is CASSPPESSLYEQYF.

This chain connects TRBV28 to TRBJ1-2, with D hard to call. Trimming left V 2 bases short and J 3 bases short, with 7 bases between. CDR3 length: 13 residues. The germline V gene encodes CDR1 MDHEN and CDR2 SYDVKM. This CDR3 is CASSLGVYYGYTF. In nucleotides, the CDR3 is TGTGCCAGCAGTTTAGGGGTGTACTATGGCTACACCTTC.

The chain carries TRBV28 and TRBJ1-2, with 7 nucleotides matching TRBD1. With 5 bases clipped from V and 4 bases from J, the junction kept 7 bases outside the gene matches. This CDR3 has 14 residues. Germline assignment: CDR1 MDHEN and CDR2 SYDVKM. The DNA of the CDR3 is TGTGCCAGCAGTCCGGGGGACAGAGCCTATGGCTACACCTTC. Protein product: CASSPGDRAYGYTF.

The rearrangement joins TRBV27 to TRBJ1-2; D is perhaps TRBD1 (6 bases). Trimming stripped 5 bases from V and 8 bases from J, with 15 bases between. The germline gives CDR1 MNHEY, CDR2 SMNVEV (reference sequence). The CDR3 has 13 residues. CDR3 amino acids: CASSKQGAGGYTF. CDR3 sequence (DNA): TGTGCCAGCAGTAAACAGGGCGCGGGGGGCTACACCTTC.

This clone was detected only once. With a far larger clone one base away, a read error is the likely cause. This chain connects TRBV30 to TRBJ1-1, with 9 bases identical to TRBD1. Germline V gene lookup returns CDR1 GTSNPN and CDR2 SVGIG (reference sequence). The CDR3 runs 13 residues. CDR3 DNA sequence: TGTGCCTGGATGGGACAGGGCTACACTGGAGCTTTCTTT. Amino acids: CAWMGQGYTGAFF.

This chain connects TRBV5-1 to TRBJ2-1; 7 positions match TRBD2. The germline CDR1 and CDR2 sequences are SGHRS and YFSETQ. Trimming cost V 0 bases and J 5 bases; bases outside gene matches: 5. This CDR3 is built from 15 residues. In nucleotides, the CDR3 is TGCGCCAGCAGCTTGGCGGGAGGTTGGGACAATGAGCAGTTCTTC. Translation: CASSLAGGWDNEQFF.

This rearrangement joins TRBV6-6 to TRBJ2-1, with a possible D match to TRBD2 (6 bases). Germline V gene data show CDR1 as MNHNY and CDR2 as SVGAGI (reference sequence). The CDR3 runs 15 residues. Between the trimmed V and J ends, which lost 7 bases and 4 bases, there was a span of 17 bases. The CDR3 DNA reads as TGTGCCAGCAACTGGCGGGGTCCCCCTTACAATGAGCAGTTCTTC. Amino acids: CASNWRGPPYNEQFF.